A selection of T cell receptor beta chains follows, all from one sample in a study of cytomegalovirus exposure and HLA in healthy donors. The method was immunoSEQ multiplex PCR; TCRdb's version includes in-frame clones alone and lacks a portion of them. The sample records approximately 110,000 clones, around 94% being singletons. The sample was PBMCs. Receptor source: a woman aged 18-29 years in good health and CMV-seronegative. The CDR3 runs from the conserved cysteine through the conserved F or W. D genes are given only for firm matches. Clone size is given for some rows only: seen once, a few or many times, or a class if the clone is expanded.

NA,TRBD2,TRBJ2-1,TRBV28,CASSSPLAGAGEQFF,TGTGCCAGCAGTTCCCCACTGGCGGGAGCGGGTGAGCAGTTCTTC
NA,NA,TRBJ2-3,TRBV7-3,CASSLRGGLDTQYF,TGTGCCAGCAGCTTAAGGGGGGGCCTGGATACGCAGTATTTT
once,TRBD2,TRBJ2-7,TRBV2,CASSKGTSGNVNYEQYF,TGTGCCAGCAGTAAGGGTACTAGCGGGAATGTCAATTACGAGCAGTACTTC
NA,NA,TRBJ1-3,TRBV5-1,CASSLDSRNTIYF,TGCGCCAGCAGCTTGGACAGTAGAAACACCATATATTTT
NA,TRBD2,TRBJ2-1,TRBV7-9,CASSWTSGATYNEQFF,TGTGCCAGCAGCTGGACTAGCGGGGCAACCTACAATGAGCAGTTCTTC
NA,NA,TRBJ1-2,TRBV29-1,CSAVGRLRSYYTF,TGCAGCGCCGTGGGTCGACTAAGGTCATACTACACCTTC
NA,TRBD2,TRBJ2-7,TRBV28,CASSLMTSGSYEQYF,TGTGCCAGCAGTTTAATGACTAGCGGGAGCTACGAGCAGTACTTC
once,TRBD1,TRBJ1-1,TRBV5-4,CASSGTGGGGTEAFF,TGTGCCAGCAGCGGGACAGGGGGCGGTGGCACTGAAGCTTTCTTT
NA,NA,TRBJ1-2,TRBV7-3,CASSLASGEYGYTF,TGTGCCAGCAGCTTAGCTTCGGGGGAGTATGGCTACACCTTC
NA,TRBD1,TRBJ1-2,TRBV10-3,CAISESGQGVDYGYTF,TGTGCCATCAGTGAGTCTGGACAGGGTGTCGACTATGGCTACACCTTC
NA,NA,TRBJ1-4,TRBV28,CASMTGPEKLFF,TGTGCCAGCATGACAGGCCCCGAAAAACTGTTTTTT
NA,NA,TRBJ2-3,TRBV30,CAWRVGLAGTDTQYF,TGTGCCTGGAGGGTGGGACTGGCGGGGACAGATACGCAGTATTTT
NA,NA,TRBJ1-4,TRBV27,CASSPTGSQFNEKLFF,TGTGCCAGCAGTCCGACCGGGTCCCAATTTAATGAAAAACTGTTTTTT
NA,NA,TRBJ1-1,TRBV11-2,CASSSQGYNTEAFF,TGTGCCAGCAGCTCTCAGGGATATAACACTGAAGCTTTCTTT
NA,NA,TRBJ2-2,TRBV5-1,CASSLAPGQNTGELFF,TGCGCCAGCAGCTTGGCCCCGGGACAGAACACCGGGGAGCTGTTTTTT
NA,NA,TRBJ2-1,TRBV9,CASSVAQGYNEQFF,TGTGCCAGCAGCGTCGCACAGGGTTACAATGAGCAGTTCTTC
NA,NA,TRBJ2-6,TRBV19,CASSLNSLSGANVLTF,TGTGCCAGTAGTCTGAACAGCCTCTCTGGGGCCAACGTCCTGACTTTC
once,TRBD1,TRBJ2-7,TRBV7-9,CASIGTASYEQYF,TGTGCCAGCATAGGGACAGCAAGCTACGAGCAGTACTTC
NA,TRBD1,TRBJ1-5,TRBV10-1,CASRGQGAGQPQHF,TGCGCCAGCAGAGGACAGGGGGCGGGTCAGCCCCAGCATTTT
NA,TRBD2,TRBJ2-3,TRBV10-3,CAISEVSGADTQYF,TGTGCCATCAGTGAAGTGAGCGGGGCGGATACGCAGTATTTT
NA,NA,TRBJ2-1,TRBV5-1,CASSSTRDEQFF,TGCGCCAGCAGTTCGACACGCGATGAGCAGTTCTTC
NA,TRBD1,TRBJ2-1,TRBV10-1,CASSDILGTGGMNEQFF,TGCGCCAGCAGTGATATCTTAGGGACAGGGGGCATGAATGAGCAGTTCTTC
NA,TRBD2,TRBJ2-1,TRBV11-1,CASSLAFGTSKANEQFF,TGTGCCAGCAGCTTAGCCTTTGGGACTAGCAAAGCCAATGAGCAGTTCTTC
NA,TRBD1,TRBJ1-5,TRBV27,CASAGTGWLGSNQPQHF,TGTGCCAGCGCCGGGACAGGTTGGCTCGGGAGCAATCAGCCCCAGCATTTT
NA,TRBD1,TRBJ2-7,TRBV6-5,CASSRTGTGEYEQYF,TGTGCCAGCAGTAGAACTGGGACAGGGGAATACGAGCAGTACTTC
NA,TRBD2,TRBJ2-1,TRBV27,CASSLLGGVYNEQFF,TGTGCCAGCAGTTTACTCGGGGGGGTCTACAATGAGCAGTTCTTC
NA,NA,TRBJ1-2,TRBV10-3,CASSQGIGYTF,TGTGCCAGTTCTCAGGGGATTGGCTACACCTTC
NA,NA,TRBJ1-6,TRBV5-1,CASSVGGGGRTYNSPLHF,TGCGCCAGCAGCGTTGGGGGGGGCGGAAGGACCTATAATTCACCCCTCCACTTT
NA,TRBD1,TRBJ1-1,TRBV27,CASTQDRENTEAFF,TGTGCCAGCACTCAGGACAGGGAGAACACTGAAGCTTTCTTT
NA,TRBD1,TRBJ1-6,TRBV5-5,CASSTSGTGYTPLHF,TGTGCCAGCAGCACCTCCGGGACAGGGTATACACCCCTCCACTTT
NA,TRBD2,TRBJ2-3,TRBV5-4,CASSPSGGGDTQYF,TGTGCCAGCAGCCCGAGCGGGGGGGGAGATACGCAGTATTTT
NA,NA,TRBJ1-2,TRBV6-1,CASTLEGPYGYTF,TGTGCCAGCACCCTGGAGGGTCCCTATGGCTACACCTTC
NA,NA,TRBJ2-5,TRBV6-6,CASSFMRGQETQYF,TGTGCCAGCAGTTTCATGCGAGGGCAAGAGACCCAGTACTTC
NA,TRBD2,TRBJ2-3,TRBV5-1,CASSLRRLAGSERGTDTQYF,TGCGCCAGCAGCTTAAGAAGGCTAGCGGGGTCTGAACGCGGCACAGATACGCAGTATTTT
NA,TRBD2,TRBJ2-5,TRBV27,CASSSQGLARETQYF,TGTGCCAGCAGCTCTCAAGGACTAGCCCGTGAGACCCAGTACTTC
NA,NA,TRBJ1-2,TRBV7-9,CASSLGSRISWDYGYTF,TGTGCCAGCAGCTTGGGCTCCCGTATTAGTTGGGACTATGGCTACACCTTC
NA,TRBD2,TRBJ2-3,TRBV9,CASSRQWTSGEGTDTQYF,TGTGCCAGCAGCCGGCAATGGACTAGCGGGGAAGGTACAGATACGCAGTATTTT
once,TRBD2,TRBJ2-5,TRBV10-2,CASSEAGGQETQYF,TGCGCCAGCAGCGAAGCGGGGGGGCAAGAGACCCAGTACTTC
NA,NA,TRBJ2-1,TRBV9,CASSARPTGDNEQFF,TGTGCCAGCAGCGCCCGCCCGACAGGTGACAATGAGCAGTTCTTC
NA,TRBD1,TRBJ2-7,TRBV18,CASFWTGTPPFSYEQYF,TGTGCCAGCTTTTGGACAGGTACACCTCCTTTTTCCTACGAGCAGTACTTC
NA,TRBD1,TRBJ1-2,TRBV4-1,CASSQATTGEYGYTF,TGCGCCAGCAGCCAGGCTACGACAGGGGAGTATGGCTACACCTTC
NA,NA,TRBJ2-7,TRBV5-1,CASSLADRSSYEQYF,TGCGCCAGCAGCTTGGCAGACAGGTCCTCCTACGAGCAGTACTTC
NA,NA,TRBJ1-5,TRBV10-3,CAISDSQVQPQHF,TGTGCCATCAGTGACAGCCAGGTTCAGCCCCAGCATTTT
NA,TRBD2,TRBJ2-1,TRBV29-1,CITLAGSSDEQFF,TGCATCACGTTAGCGGGCTCTTCGGATGAGCAGTTCTTC
NA,TRBD1,TRBJ1-1,TRBV5-1,CASSPPGQGGLTEAFF,TGCGCCAGCAGCCCTCCGGGACAGGGGGGTCTTACTGAAGCTTTCTTT
few,NA,TRBJ1-2,TRBV27,CASSFGVDYGYTF,TGTGCCAGCAGTTTCGGGGTGGACTATGGCTACACCTTC
NA,TRBD1,TRBJ2-7,TRBV28,CASIPQGAPTYEQYF,TGTGCCAGCATCCCACAGGGGGCCCCCACCTACGAGCAGTACTTC
NA,TRBD1,TRBJ1-6,TRBV9,CASSLQGLGSPLHF,TGTGCCAGCAGTCTACAGGGGCTAGGGTCACCCCTCCACTTT
NA,NA,TRBJ1-2,TRBV7-6,CASSSDINYGYTF,TGTGCCAGCAGCTCGGACATAAACTATGGCTACACCTTC